The 28 T cell receptor beta chains listed next were all sequenced from one sample in a study of read filtering for tumor transcriptome and immune sequencing. From about 400 ng of RNA, a library with molecular barcoded alpha/delta and beta/gamma adaptors was made. TCRdb processed the reads anew with MiXCR; each CDR3 protein has one entry. The sample has about 35,000 distinct CDR3 sequences, 13% to 15% seen once. The sequenced material came from a population of CD138-negative cells sorted from bone marrow. All receptors come from a donor aged 40 or older with multiple myeloma.

This clonotype showed up many times. The genes are TRBV28 and TRBJ1-4; a weak D match, TRBD1 (5 bases). From germline, CDR1 is MDHEN and CDR2 SYDVKM. Trimming stripped 6 bases from V and 7 bases from J, with 15 bases between. The CDR3 runs to 14 residues. CDR3 protein: CASRNTGVSEKLFF. The DNA of the CDR3 is TGTGCCAGCAGAAATACAGGAGTGAGTGAAAAACTGTTTTTT.

This clonotype was seen repeatedly, ten times or more. The gene calls are TRBV7-2 and TRBJ2-3, with 9 bases identical to TRBD2. This CDR3 contains 14 residues. Looked up from germline, CDR1 is SGHTA and CDR2 is FQGNSA. The J segment lost 9 bases and the V segment lost 5 bases, leaving 9 bases of the junction unmatched. CDR3 in amino acids: CASSLTLAGKTQYF. For the CDR3, the DNA is TGTGCCAGCAGCCTCACCCTAGCGGGGAAGACGCAGTATTTT.

This clonotype was seen repeatedly, ten times or more. This CDR3 is CASSQGGLADYTDTQYF. CDR3 DNA sequence: TGCGCCAGCAGCCAAGGAGGACTAGCGGACTACACAGATACGCAGTATTTT. The gene calls are TRBV4-1 and TRBJ2-3; 10 nucleotides align to TRBD2. This CDR3 is built from 17 residues. The germline CDR1 and CDR2 sequences are MGHRA and YSYEKL. After removal of 1 base from V and 2 bases from J, the junction contained 6 bases not matched to a gene.

Ten or more counts support this clonotype. The genes are TRBV19 and TRBJ1-5, with a weak D call TRBD1 (6 bases). Germline-derived CDR1 and CDR2 are LNHDA and SQIVND (reference sequence). With 8 bases removed from V and 1 base from J, the gap between germline ends came to 15 bases. The CDR3 sequence is 15 residues long. The CDR3 DNA is TGTGCCAGTCAGGGGACGGGGACAAGCAATCAGCCCCAGCATTTT. Amino acids: CASQGTGTSNQPQHF.

Concerning this clonotype itself: This sequence is one base from a far larger clone and is likely a read error. The chain combines TRBV7-6 with TRBJ2-1; D gene ambiguous. The CDR3 has 13 amino acids. CDR1 and CDR2 (germline): SGHVS, FNYEAQ. CDR3 bases: TGTGCCGGCAGCTTCCCACCATACAATGAGCAGTTCTTC. This sequence encodes CAGSFPPYNEQFF.

This clonotype was seen at least ten times. The V gene is TRBV5-1, the J gene TRBJ2-5; no clear D gene. Trimming left V 1 base short and J 5 bases short, with 3 bases between. The CDR3 contains 11 residues. Germline V lookup: CDR1 SGHRS, CDR2 YFSETQ. CDR3 protein: CASSLMETQYF. The CDR3 DNA reads as TGCGCCAGCAGCTTGATGGAGACCCAGTACTTC. The whole variable domain, filled in from reference TRBV5-1 and TRBJ2-5, reads KAGVTQTPRYLIKTRGQQVTLSCSPISGHRSVSWYQQTPGQGLQFLFEYFSETQRNKGNFPGRFSGRQFSNSRSEMNVSTLELGDSALYLCASSLMETQYFGPGTRLLVL.

This clonotype was counted ten times or more. The gene calls are TRBV19 and TRBJ1-2; D possibly corresponds to TRBD1 (5 bases). The CDR3 is 15 residues long. Germline assignment: CDR1 LNHDA and CDR2 SQIVND (reference sequence). Trimming left V 4 bases short and J 4 bases short, with 16 bases between. The CDR3 spells CASSNLPRAGYGYTF. DNA for the CDR3: TGTGCCAGTAGTAACCTTCCCAGGGCCGGCTATGGCTACACCTTC.

The chain uses TRBV20-1 and TRBJ2-7; D remains ambiguous. Deletions cut 3 bases from V and 4 bases from J, with 10 bases between. The CDR3 is 12 amino acids. CDR1 and CDR2 from the germline V gene are DFQATT and SNEGSKA (reference sequence). Written as DNA, the CDR3 is TGCAGTGCTAGCCCCCCAGGTTACGAGCAGTACTTC. It translates to CSASPPGYEQYF.

The chain carries TRBV7-9 and TRBJ2-7, with D perhaps matching TRBD1 (6 bases). V gave up 8 bases and J gave up 4 bases, with 15 bases separating them. The germline V gene encodes CDR1 SEHNR and CDR2 FQNEAQ (reference sequence). The CDR3 totals 13 residues. The CDR3 sequence is CASGAGDNYEQYF. CDR3 sequence (DNA): TGTGCCAGCGGGGCAGGGGATAATTACGAGCAGTACTTC.

This clonotype was counted only a few times. The chain recombines TRBV28 with TRBJ1-2; a weak D match, TRBD1 (6 bases). The ends were cut back, 7 bases at V and 4 bases at J, with 13 bases in the middle. The length of the CDR3 is 13 residues. Germline-derived CDR1 and CDR2 are MDHEN and SYDVKM. The CDR3 nucleotides are TGTGCCAGCATGCGGGGGGCTCTCTATGGCTACACCTTC. It encodes CASMRGALYGYTF.

This clonotype was seen more than once but under ten times. At one end the junction does not follow the germline gene, possibly because of a read error. This chain joins TRBV2 and TRBJ2-1; D gene uncertain. The germline CDR1 and CDR2 sequences are SNHLY and FYNNEI. The CDR3 runs 13 residues. The CDR3 region has the DNA TGTGCCACCTCGGTGCACACATACAATGAGCAGCTCTTC. Its translation: CATSVHTYNEQLF.

This clonotype showed up many times. V is TRBV7-9 and J is TRBJ1-5; 7 nucleotides agree with TRBD1. Germline CDR1 reads SEHNR; CDR2 reads FQNEAQ (reference sequence). The CDR3 sequence is 18 residues long. The V gene end was trimmed by 2 bases and the J gene end by 1 base; junction bases not matched to a gene: 11. This chain's CDR3 is CASSLTTGIGISNQPQHF. The CDR3 DNA sequence: TGTGCCAGCAGCTTAACGACAGGGATCGGTATAAGCAATCAGCCCCAGCATTTT.

This clonotype was seen ten or more times. The J gene is TRBJ2-5, the V gene TRBV6-1; 9 nucleotides line up with TRBD1. This CDR3 region has 15 residues. Germline lookup yields CDR1 MNHNS and CDR2 SASEGT. V gave up 6 bases and J gave up 5 bases; unmatched junction bases: 10. The CDR3 nucleotides are TGTGCCAGCAGGGAGGTGGGACAGGGTCAGGAGACCCAGTACTTC. It is translated as CASREVGQGQETQYF.

In this sample, this clonotype turned up many times. The genes are TRBV20-1 and TRBJ1-1; D not resolved. The CDR3 is 12 residues long. The germline V and J ends were trimmed by 0 bases and 12 bases, with 14 bases remaining between them. Looked up from germline, CDR1 is DFQATT and CDR2 is SNEGSKA (reference sequence). The CDR3 nucleotides are TGCAGTGCTAGAGACCCCTATAAAAAGTCTTTCTTT. Its protein product is CSARDPYKKSFF.

This clonotype was detected many times. The chain uses TRBV6-1 and TRBJ1-2; a weak D match, TRBD1 (6 bases). V was trimmed by 5 bases and J by 4 bases, leaving 14 bases between them. From germline, CDR1 is MNHNS and CDR2 SASEGT. The CDR3 is 14 residues long. The DNA of the CDR3 is TGTGCCAGCAGTCAAACCACGGACAGCTATGGCTACACCTTC. It translates to CASSQTTDSYGYTF.

The sample holds many counts of this clonotype. V is TRBV7-6 and J is TRBJ2-2, with D possibly being TRBD1 (6 bases). The ends were cut back, 5 bases at V and 6 bases at J, with 13 bases in the middle. CDR1 is SGHVS and CDR2 is FNYEAQ in the germline V gene. CDR3 length equals 14 residues. The CDR3, as DNA: TGTGCCAGCAGCCGGGGACAACCGGCCGGGGAGCTGTTTTTT. Amino acids: CASSRGQPAGELFF.

The chain is built from TRBV5-1 and TRBJ1-2; 10 bases align to TRBD1. The germline gives CDR1 SGHRS, CDR2 YFSETQ. With V trimmed by 4 bases and J by 5 bases, 8 bases remained unmatched. This CDR3 has 15 residues. As DNA, the CDR3 is TGCGCCAGCAGCCCGACAGGGGGCATTGTGTATGGCTACACCTTC. It yields the protein CASSPTGGIVYGYTF.

This clonotype was seen many times. Since a much larger clone is just one base distant, this may be a read error. This rearrangement joins TRBV3-1 to TRBJ2-1; D is ambiguous. V was cut by 1 base and J by 10 bases, with 11 bases left in between. The CDR3 has 13 amino acids. Germline-derived CDR1 and CDR2 are LGHDT and YNNKEL (reference sequence). The CDR3 here is CASSQGLGREQFF. Written as DNA, the CDR3 is TGTGCCAGCAGCCAAGGCTTGGGCAGGGAGCAGTTCTTC.

A note on this clonotype: Since a far larger clone is one base different, this is likely a read error. The chain employs TRBV6-1 and TRBJ1-2; D is ambiguous. CDR3 length: 12 residues. Looked up from germline, CDR1 is MNHNS and CDR2 is SASEGT. V dropped 7 bases and J dropped 1 base, with 7 bases sitting between them. The CDR3 is CASTRVNYGYTF. The CDR3 nucleotides are TGTGCCAGCACGAGAGTTAACTATGGCTACACCTTC.

The sample holds many counts of this clonotype. The chain combines TRBV7-8 with TRBJ2-2; no definite D call. V was cut by 4 bases and J by 2 bases, with 11 bases left in between. Germline loops: CDR1 SGHVS, CDR2 FQNEAQ. This CDR3 comprises 15 residues. CDR3 bases: TGTGCCAGCAGCTCCCAAACAATAAACACCGGGGAGCTGTTTTTT. It codes for CASSSQTINTGELFF.

This clonotype was observed many times. A much larger clone is a single base away; this may be a read error. The V gene is TRBV4-1, the J gene TRBJ1-4; 7 nucleotides agree with TRBD1. Germline-derived CDR1 and CDR2 are MGHRA and YSYEKL. This CDR3 comprises 14 residues. Here the CDR3 reads CASSQDTGDEKRFF. The CDR3 nucleotides read TGCGCCAGCAGCCAAGATACAGGGGATGAAAAACGGTTTTTT.

This clonotype has a handful of counts. This sequence joins TRBV5-6 and TRBJ2-5, with D maybe TRBD2 (6 bases). CDR1 and CDR2 (germline): SGHDT, YYEEEE. Between the trimmed V and J ends, which lost 6 bases and 2 bases, there was a span of 20 bases. The CDR3 is made up of 16 amino acids. The CDR3 DNA sequence: TGTGCCAGCATCCCAATGTCGGACTATCTTCAAGAGACCCAGTACTTC. It specifies CASIPMSDYLQETQYF. Looking up the rest from reference TRBV5-6 and TRBJ2-5 gives the full variable domain: DAGVTQSPTHLIKTRGQQVTLRCSPKSGHDTVSWYQQALGQGPQFIFQYYEEEERQRGNFPDRFSGHQFPNYSSELNVNALLLGDSALYLCASIPMSDYLQETQYFGPGTRLLVL.

This clonotype was detected ten times or more. The gene calls are TRBV12-3 or TRBV12-4 and TRBJ1-5; D unclear. Trimming shortened V by 1 base and J by 5 bases, and 6 bases separated the two germline ends. The CDR3 is 13 amino acids. The CDR3, as DNA: TGTGCCAGCAGTTTAGACAGAGATCAGCCCCAGCATTTT. Protein sequence: CASSLDRDQPQHF.

This clonotype was recorded a few times. One base away lies a much larger clone, so this may be a sequencing read error. The rearrangement links TRBV7-3 to TRBJ2-1, with 7 bases matching TRBD1. Germline lookup yields CDR1 SGHTA and CDR2 FQGTGA. CDR3 length: 16 residues. The CDR3 reads CASSLKTGFGYNEQLF. CDR3 nucleotide sequence: TGTGCCAGCAGCTTAAAGACAGGGTTCGGGTACAATGAGCAGCTCTTC.

Many counts were recorded for this clonotype. The chain has TRBV18 and TRBJ2-5; tentatively, D is TRBD1 or TRBD2 (5 bases each). CDR3 length: 14 amino acids. Germline lookup yields CDR1 KGHSH and CDR2 LQKENI. Trimming pared 3 bases from V and 9 bases from J, leaving 17 bases between. The CDR3 coding sequence is TGTGCCAGCTCACCCGGGACCATCAGAGGGGCCCAGTACTTC. Protein sequence: CASSPGTIRGAQYF.

The rearrangement uses TRBV5-6 and TRBJ1-5; 9 bases are a match to TRBD1. The J segment lost 4 bases and the V segment lost 5 bases, leaving 7 bases of the junction unmatched. This CDR3 region has 15 residues. Germline V gene sequence: CDR1 SGHDT, CDR2 YYEEEE. The CDR3 DNA reads as TGTGCCAGCAGTCCCCATGACAGGGGGAATCAGCCCCAGCATTTT. It specifies CASSPHDRGNQPQHF.

The sample holds many counts of this clonotype. The gene calls are TRBV28 and TRBJ2-7; maybe TRBD1 (6 bases). V shed 10 bases and J shed 0 bases, with 19 bases lying between them. Germline V gives CDR1 MDHEN, CDR2 SYDVKM. There are 15 residues in the CDR3. The CDR3 DNA sequence: TGTGCCACCTTTAGACAGGCGCTGTCCTCCTACGAGCAGTACTTC. It translates to CATFRQALSSYEQYF.

This clonotype turned up a few times. A junction boundary mismatches the germline segment, possibly from a read error. This chain connects TRBV12-3 or TRBV12-4 to TRBJ1-5; no reliable D call. The CDR3 extends over 16 amino acids. The CDR3 sequence is CASSLKFSLAGQPQHF. In DNA, the CDR3 is TGTGCTAGCAGTTTAAAGTTCTCGCTTGCAGGACAGCCCCAGCATTTT.